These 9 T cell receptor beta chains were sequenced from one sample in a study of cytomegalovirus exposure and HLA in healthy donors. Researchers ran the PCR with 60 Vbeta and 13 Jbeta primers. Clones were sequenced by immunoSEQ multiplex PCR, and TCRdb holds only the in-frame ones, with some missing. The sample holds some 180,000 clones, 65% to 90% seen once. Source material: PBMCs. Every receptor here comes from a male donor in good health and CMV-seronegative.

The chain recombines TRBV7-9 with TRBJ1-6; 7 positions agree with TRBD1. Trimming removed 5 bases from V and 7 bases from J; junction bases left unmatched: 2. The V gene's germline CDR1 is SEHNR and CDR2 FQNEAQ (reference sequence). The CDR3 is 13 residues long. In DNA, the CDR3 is TGTGCCAGCAGCCCACAGGGGAATTCACCCCTCCACTTT. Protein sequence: CASSPQGNSPLHF.

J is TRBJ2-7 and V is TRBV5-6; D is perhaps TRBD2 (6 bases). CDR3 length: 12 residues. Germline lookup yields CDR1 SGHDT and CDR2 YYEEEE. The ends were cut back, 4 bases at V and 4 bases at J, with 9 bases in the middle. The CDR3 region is CASSVAGYEQYF. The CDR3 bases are TGTGCCAGCAGCGTTGCGGGGTACGAGCAGTACTTC.

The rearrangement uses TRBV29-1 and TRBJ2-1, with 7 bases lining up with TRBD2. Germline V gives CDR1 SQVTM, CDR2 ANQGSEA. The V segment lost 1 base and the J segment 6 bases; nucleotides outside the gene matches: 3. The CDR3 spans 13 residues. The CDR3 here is CSVEGGGGNEQFF. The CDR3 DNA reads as TGCAGCGTTGAAGGGGGGGGAGGCAATGAGCAGTTCTTC.

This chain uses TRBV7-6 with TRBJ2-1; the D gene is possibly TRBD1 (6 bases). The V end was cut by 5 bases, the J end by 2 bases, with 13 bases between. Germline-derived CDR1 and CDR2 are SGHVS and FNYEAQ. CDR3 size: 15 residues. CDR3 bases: TGTGCCAGCAGCCCAGCACAGGGCGCCTACAATGAGCAGTTCTTC. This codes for CASSPAQGAYNEQFF.

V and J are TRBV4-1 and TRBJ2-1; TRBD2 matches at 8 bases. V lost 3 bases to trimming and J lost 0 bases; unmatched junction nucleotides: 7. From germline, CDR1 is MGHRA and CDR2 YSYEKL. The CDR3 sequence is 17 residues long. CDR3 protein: CASSHSGGTSSYNEQFF. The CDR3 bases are TGCGCCAGCAGCCACTCGGGGGGGACGAGCTCCTACAATGAGCAGTTCTTC.

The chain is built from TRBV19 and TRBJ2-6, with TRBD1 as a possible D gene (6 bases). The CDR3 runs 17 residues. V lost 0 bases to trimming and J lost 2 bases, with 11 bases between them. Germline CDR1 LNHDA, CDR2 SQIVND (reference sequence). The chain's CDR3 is CASSIEQGLAGANVLTF. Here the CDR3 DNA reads TGTGCCAGTAGTATAGAACAGGGCTTAGCTGGGGCCAACGTCCTGACTTTC.

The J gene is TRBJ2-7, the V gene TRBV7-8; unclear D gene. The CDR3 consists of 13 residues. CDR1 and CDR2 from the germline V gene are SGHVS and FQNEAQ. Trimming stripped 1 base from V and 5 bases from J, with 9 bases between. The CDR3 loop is CASSLVHADEQYF. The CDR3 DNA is TGTGCCAGCAGCTTAGTACACGCAGACGAGCAGTACTTC.

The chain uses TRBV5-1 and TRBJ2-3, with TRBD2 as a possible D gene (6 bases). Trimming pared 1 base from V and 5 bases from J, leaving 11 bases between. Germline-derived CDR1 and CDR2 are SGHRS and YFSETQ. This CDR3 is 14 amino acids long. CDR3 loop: CASSLWQGGDTQYF. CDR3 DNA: TGCGCCAGCAGCTTGTGGCAGGGAGGAGATACGCAGTATTTT. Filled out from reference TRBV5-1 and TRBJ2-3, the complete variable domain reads KAGVTQTPRYLIKTRGQQVTLSCSPISGHRSVSWYQQTPGQGLQFLFEYFSETQRNKGNFPGRFSGRQFSNSRSEMNVSTLELGDSALYLCASSLWQGGDTQYFGPGTRLTVL.

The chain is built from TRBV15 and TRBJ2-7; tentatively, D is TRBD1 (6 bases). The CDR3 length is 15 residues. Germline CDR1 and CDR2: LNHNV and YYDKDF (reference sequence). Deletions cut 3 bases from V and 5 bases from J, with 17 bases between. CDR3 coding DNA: TGTGCCACCAGCAGCCTGAGGCAGGGACAACACGAGCAGTACTTC. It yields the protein CATSSLRQGQHEQYF.